These 7 T cell receptor beta chains originate from one sample sequenced in a study of cytomegalovirus exposure and HLA in healthy donors. Researchers ran the PCR with 60 Vbeta and 13 Jbeta primers. TCRdb's table, derived via immunoSEQ multiplex PCR, lists solely in-frame clones and lacks some. The repertoire holds over 150,000 clones, with approximately 67% as singletons. Sequenced material: PBMCs. The receptors were gathered from a woman between 18 and 29 years old in good health and CMV-seropositive.

The chain is built from TRBV27 and TRBJ2-7; TRBD2 is a possible D gene (6 bases). V was shortened by 8 bases and J by 0 bases, with 20 bases between the two germline ends. The CDR3 length is 16 residues. Germline CDR1 is MNHEY and CDR2 is SMNVEV (reference sequence). CDR3 region: CASARNRDSSSYEQYF. CDR3 bases: TGTGCCAGCGCGAGAAACCGGGACTCGAGCTCCTACGAGCAGTACTTC.

This clone was found a few times. The V and J genes are TRBV27 and TRBJ1-1; 7 bases match TRBD1. Germline loops: CDR1 MNHEY, CDR2 SMNVEV (reference sequence). The CDR3 is 15 residues long. V was pared by 2 bases and J by 0 bases, with 3 bases of the junction left unmatched. The CDR3 DNA follows: TGTGCCAGCAGTTTAGCCGGGACAGTGAACACTGAAGCTTTCTTT. Its protein is CASSLAGTVNTEAFF.

This clone showed up just a few times. This chain links TRBV27 with TRBJ2-2; tentatively, D is TRBD2 (5 bases). The CDR3 is 13 residues long. Trimming stripped 10 bases from V and 4 bases from J, with 13 bases between. Looked up from germline, CDR1 is MNHEY and CDR2 is SMNVEV (reference sequence). The CDR3 region is CATYQLVTGELFF. CDR3 in DNA: TGTGCCACCTATCAACTAGTCACCGGGGAGCTGTTTTTT.

V gene TRBV15 combines with J gene TRBJ1-5; 10 nucleotides align to TRBD1. The CDR3 has 16 residues. Germline V gene lookup returns CDR1 LNHNV and CDR2 YYDKDF (reference sequence). With V trimmed by 3 bases and J by 4 bases, 6 bases remained unmatched. The CDR3 sequence: CATSRDRDRGNQPQHF. The CDR3 coding sequence is TGTGCCACCAGCAGGGACCGGGACAGGGGTAATCAGCCCCAGCATTTT. Looking up the rest from reference TRBV15 and TRBJ1-5 gives the full variable domain: DAMVIQNPRYQVTQFGKPVTLSCSQTLNHNVMYWYQQKSSQAPKLLFHYYDKDFNNEADTPDNFQSRRPNTSFCFLDIRSPGLGDTAMYLCATSRDRDRGNQPQHFGDGTRLSIL.

This clone was seen only once. The chain couples TRBV11-3 to TRBJ2-5; 8 nucleotides match TRBD2. The CDR3 sequence is 13 residues long. CDR1 and CDR2 (germline): SGHNT, YENEEA. V shed 5 bases and J 4 bases; nucleotides not matched to a gene: 3. The CDR3 loop reads CASSLLAGETQYF. The DNA for the CDR3 is TGTGCCAGCAGCCTCCTAGCGGGAGAGACCCAGTACTTC.

About this clone: An end of the junction does not agree with germline; a read error may underlie this. The genes are TRBV6-1 and TRBJ1-2, with D tentatively TRBD1 (5 bases). CDR3 size: 11 residues. Germline V CDR1 and CDR2: MNHNS, SASEGT. CDR3 in amino acids: CASISGHGCTF. CDR3 in DNA: TGTGCCAGCATTTCAGGGCATGGCTGCACCTTC.

The V gene is TRBV5-3, the J gene TRBJ2-3; weak D call: TRBD2 (5 bases). TRBV5-3 counts as an open reading frame of uncertain function. This CDR3 comprises 15 residues. V lost 0 bases and J 0 bases, leaving 8 bases between the germline ends. CDR3 protein: CARSLASPSTDTQYF. CDR3 sequence (DNA): TGTGCCAGAAGCTTGGCTAGCCCTAGCACAGATACGCAGTATTTT.